Listed here are 15 T cell receptor beta chains from one sample, sequenced in a study of shared clonotypes between healthy human individuals. The method was immunoSEQ multiplex PCR; TCRdb's version includes in-frame clones alone and lacks a portion of them. The table shows under 2.5 million clones, with 92% occurring only once. The sequencing input was naive CD4+ T cells from PBMCs. As for subset: CD45RA+ positively selected. The receptor set was obtained from a man aged 18-30 years in good health. Some clones in this sample may be carry-over from other donors' samples.

The J gene is TRBJ2-1, the V gene TRBV6-1; unclear D gene. CDR3 size: 16 residues. Looked up from germline, CDR1 is MNHNS and CDR2 is SASEGT. The V end was cut by 0 bases, the J end by 2 bases, with 11 bases between. CDR3 region: CASSEALPLTYNEQFF. The DNA for the CDR3 is TGTGCCAGCAGTGAAGCGCTTCCTCTTACCTACAATGAGCAGTTCTTC.

This sequence joins TRBV6-1 and TRBJ1-2, with TRBD1 as a possible D gene (5 bases). This CDR3 is built from 13 residues. Trimming left V 7 bases short and J 0 bases short, with 9 bases between. Per the germline V gene, CDR1 is MNHNS and CDR2 is SASEGT. CDR3 sequence: CASTTGANYGYTF. The CDR3 region has the DNA TGTGCCAGCACTACAGGAGCTAACTATGGCTACACCTTC.

This chain connects TRBV5-6 to TRBJ2-3, with a possible D match to TRBD2 (5 bases). The CDR3 covers 13 residues. In germline, CDR1 is SGHDT, CDR2 YYEEEE. The germline V and J ends were trimmed by 5 bases and 6 bases, with 13 bases remaining between them. CDR3 protein: CASRLQTGDTQYF. The CDR3 DNA follows: TGTGCCAGCAGGTTACAAACGGGGGATACGCAGTATTTT.

The CDR3 is CASSRHTDTQYF. In nucleotides, the CDR3 is TGTGCCAGCAGCCGCCACACAGATACGCAGTATTTT. The V call is TRBV7-3, the J call TRBJ2-3; no reliable D call. CDR3 length: 12 residues. The germline gives CDR1 SGHTA, CDR2 FQGTGA. Trimming removed 5 bases from V and 2 bases from J, with 5 bases in between.

The chain has TRBV28 and TRBJ1-1; a weak D match, TRBD1 (5 bases). Germline V lookup: CDR1 MDHEN, CDR2 SYDVKM. Trimming pared 5 bases from V and 4 bases from J, leaving 14 bases between. The CDR3 loop spans 14 amino acids. The CDR3 nucleotides read TGTGCCAGCAGTCTGCGACAGTCTCGCACTGAAGCTTTCTTT. Residues: CASSLRQSRTEAFF.

The rearrangement links TRBV7-9 to TRBJ2-5, with TRBD2 matching over 11 bases. Germline values: CDR1 SEHNR, CDR2 FQNEAQ (reference sequence). CDR3 length: 15 amino acids. With V trimmed by 5 bases and J by 5 bases, 7 bases remained unmatched. CDR3 protein: CASSITSGRTETQYF. The CDR3 DNA reads as TGTGCCAGCAGCATCACTAGCGGGAGAACGGAGACCCAGTACTTC.

In regard to this clone: The same CDR3 is also encoded by other DNA sequences in this sample. This chain connects TRBV18 to TRBJ2-5; D is possibly TRBD1 or TRBD2 (5 bases each). Germline CDR1 reads KGHSH; CDR2 reads LQKENI. This CDR3 region has 13 residues. Trimming removed 3 bases at V and 1 base at J, with 6 bases between. Written as DNA, the CDR3 is TGTGCCAGCTCACCTGGGGGCCAAGAGACCCAGTACTTC. It is translated as CASSPGGQETQYF. Complete variable domain (other parts from reference TRBV18 and TRBJ2-5): NAGVMQNPRHLVRRRGQEARLRCSPMKGHSHVYWYRQLPEEGLKFMVYLQKENIIDESGMPKERFSAEFPKEGPSILRIQQVVRGDSAAYFCASSPGGQETQYFGPGTRLLVL.

V gene TRBV28 combines with J gene TRBJ1-4, with 7 bases matching TRBD1. Trimming removed 6 bases from V and 7 bases from J; junction bases left unmatched: 8. Germline lookup yields CDR1 MDHEN and CDR2 SYDVKM. There are 14 residues in the CDR3. Written as DNA, the CDR3 is TGTGCCAGCAGCCGGACAGGTACTGGTGAAAAACTGTTTTTT. Amino acids: CASSRTGTGEKLFF.

This sequence joins TRBV9 and TRBJ2-1; TRBD1 might be the D (7 bases). CDR1 and CDR2 (germline): SGDLS, YYNGEE. With 4 bases removed from V and 6 bases from J, the gap between germline ends came to 20 bases. The CDR3 extends over 16 amino acids. For the CDR3, the DNA is TGTGCCAGCAGCACCCTTGGGGGGACAGCGTTCAATGAGCAGTTCTTC. It codes for CASSTLGGTAFNEQFF.

The chain links TRBV5-6 to TRBJ1-5; the match to TRBD1 covers 7 bases. Germline CDR1 reads SGHDT; CDR2 reads YYEEEE. This CDR3 region has 17 residues. V was clipped by 2 bases and J by 7 bases; unmatched bases: 15. The CDR3 sequence: CASSFRQGQGGWQPQHF. DNA for the CDR3: TGTGCCAGCAGCTTCCGACAGGGCCAGGGGGGTTGGCAGCCCCAGCATTTT.

This rearrangement joins TRBV14 to TRBJ2-5; D uncertain. The CDR3 sequence is 13 residues long. Germline CDR1 SGHDN, CDR2 FVKESK. V lost 0 bases, J lost 5 bases, and 7 bases lay in between. CDR3 sequence: CASSQDVGETQYF. CDR3 nucleotide sequence: TGTGCCAGCAGCCAAGATGTGGGGGAGACCCAGTACTTC.

The chain joins TRBV28 to TRBJ2-7; D is unresolved. The CDR3 has 11 residues. Germline lookup yields CDR1 MDHEN and CDR2 SYDVKM. V lost 6 bases and J lost 5, with 8 bases in between. CDR3 loop: CASRREDEQYF. Here the CDR3 DNA reads TGTGCCAGCAGAAGAGAGGACGAGCAGTACTTC.

This chain connects TRBV6-5 to TRBJ2-1, with D hard to call. Trimming stripped 0 bases from V and 13 bases from J, with 7 bases between. CDR3 length equals 11 residues. Looked up from germline, CDR1 is MNHEY and CDR2 is SVGAGI. The CDR3 region is CASSYSNSQFF. As DNA, the CDR3 is TGTGCCAGCAGTTACTCAAACTCCCAGTTCTTC.

V is TRBV27 and J is TRBJ2-1; D might be TRBD2 (5 bases). Trimming left V 5 bases short and J 0 bases short, with 14 bases between. This CDR3 contains 16 residues. The germline V gene encodes CDR1 MNHEY and CDR2 SMNVEV (reference sequence). This CDR3 is CASSTWTGSSYNEQFF. The CDR3 coding sequence is TGTGCCAGCAGTACCTGGACTGGGAGCTCCTACAATGAGCAGTTCTTC.

The rearrangement joins TRBV27 to TRBJ2-3; 10 nucleotides match TRBD2. Trimming cost V 6 bases and J 6 bases; bases outside gene matches: 9. There are 15 residues in the CDR3. The germline CDR1 and CDR2 sequences are MNHEY and SMNVEV (reference sequence). CDR3 residues: CASRQSGRAWDTQYF. Here the CDR3 DNA reads TGTGCCAGCAGGCAAAGCGGGAGGGCATGGGATACGCAGTATTTT.